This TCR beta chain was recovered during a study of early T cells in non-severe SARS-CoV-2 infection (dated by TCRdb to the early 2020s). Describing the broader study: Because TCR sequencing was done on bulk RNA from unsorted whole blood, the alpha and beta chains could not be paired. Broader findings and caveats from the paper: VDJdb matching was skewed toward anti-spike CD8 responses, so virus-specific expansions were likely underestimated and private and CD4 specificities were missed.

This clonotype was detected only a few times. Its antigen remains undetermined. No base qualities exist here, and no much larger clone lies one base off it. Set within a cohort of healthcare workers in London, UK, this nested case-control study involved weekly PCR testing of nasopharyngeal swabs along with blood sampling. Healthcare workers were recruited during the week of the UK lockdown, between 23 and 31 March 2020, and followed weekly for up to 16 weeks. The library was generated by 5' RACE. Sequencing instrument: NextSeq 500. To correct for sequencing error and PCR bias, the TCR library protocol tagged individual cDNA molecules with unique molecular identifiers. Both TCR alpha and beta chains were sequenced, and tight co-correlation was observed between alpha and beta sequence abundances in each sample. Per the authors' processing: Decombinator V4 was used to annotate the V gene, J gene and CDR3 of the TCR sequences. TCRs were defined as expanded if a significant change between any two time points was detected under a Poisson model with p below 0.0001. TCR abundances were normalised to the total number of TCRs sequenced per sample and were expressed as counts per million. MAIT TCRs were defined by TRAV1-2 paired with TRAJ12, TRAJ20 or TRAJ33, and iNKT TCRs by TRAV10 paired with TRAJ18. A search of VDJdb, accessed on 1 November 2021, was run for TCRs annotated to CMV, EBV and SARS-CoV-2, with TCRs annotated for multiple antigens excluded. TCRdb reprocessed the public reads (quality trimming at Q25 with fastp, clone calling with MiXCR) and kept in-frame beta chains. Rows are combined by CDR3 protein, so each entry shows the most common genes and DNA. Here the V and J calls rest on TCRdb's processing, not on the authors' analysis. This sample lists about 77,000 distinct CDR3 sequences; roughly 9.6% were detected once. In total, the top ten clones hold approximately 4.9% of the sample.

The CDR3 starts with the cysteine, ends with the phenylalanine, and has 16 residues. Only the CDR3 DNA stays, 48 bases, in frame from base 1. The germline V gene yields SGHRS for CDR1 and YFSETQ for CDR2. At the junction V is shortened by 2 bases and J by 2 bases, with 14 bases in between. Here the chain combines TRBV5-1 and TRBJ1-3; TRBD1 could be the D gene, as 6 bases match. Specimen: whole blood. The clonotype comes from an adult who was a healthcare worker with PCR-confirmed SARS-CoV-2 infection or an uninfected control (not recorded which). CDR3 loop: CASSFSSGGPGNTIYF. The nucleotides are TGCGCCAGCAGCTTCTCCTCCGGGGGCCCTGGAAACACCATATATTTT.